The next 22 T cell receptor beta chains were all read from a single sample in a study of metastatic and nonmetastatic thyroid tumors. TCRdb called clones again from the PCR reads with MiXCR. In the table there are 25,000 or so clones, more than 14% of which are singletons. No patient had received any treatment before thyroid surgery. Sequencing was carried out using blood. These receptor sequences come from a male donor with papillary thyroid cancer or a benign thyroid nodule (not recorded which). Some clones in this sample may be carry-over from other donors' samples.

V is TRBV10-1 and J is TRBJ2-1, with a weak D call TRBD2 (5 bases). Trimming shortened V by 4 bases and J by 3 bases, and 10 bases separated the two germline ends. Per germline, CDR1 WNHNN and CDR2 SYGVQD (reference sequence). This CDR3 contains 14 residues. The CDR3 DNA reads TGCGCCAGCAGTGGGGGAGTGGACTACAATGAGCAGTTCTTC. Protein product: CASSGGVDYNEQFF.

This clone was recorded at least ten times. The J gene is TRBJ2-3, the V gene TRBV4-1, with TRBD2 identical over 11 bases. Germline CDR1 MGHRA, CDR2 YSYEKL. With V trimmed by 1 base and J by 11 bases, 8 bases remained unmatched. This CDR3 region has 15 residues. The CDR3 bases are TGCGCCAGCAGCCAAGTTAGCGGGGGGGCCCCTGGGCAGTATTTT. It codes for CASSQVSGGAPGQYF.

This clone was seen repeatedly, ten times or more. This chain connects TRBV11-2 to TRBJ1-1; a possible D gene is TRBD1 (5 bases). Germline V gene data show CDR1 as SGHAT and CDR2 as FQNNGV. The germline V and J ends were trimmed by 4 bases and 4 bases, with 13 bases remaining between them. The CDR3 loop spans 14 amino acids. CDR3 in amino acids: CASSWNQGFTEAFF. The CDR3 region has the DNA TGTGCCAGCAGCTGGAACCAGGGATTCACTGAAGCTTTCTTT.

This clone was detected many times. The J gene is TRBJ2-5, the V gene TRBV6-1; TRBD1 agrees at 7 bases. CDR3 length: 14 residues. CDR1 and CDR2 from the germline V gene are MNHNS and SASEGT. Trimming at V came to 6 bases and at J to 3 bases, leaving 7 bases not matched to a gene. The CDR3 coding sequence is TGTGCCAGCAGGGCCGGGACAGCCAAAGAGACCCAGTACTTC. Encoded protein: CASRAGTAKETQYF.

Many counts were recorded for this clone. The CDR3 region has the DNA TGCGCCAGCAGCCAAGATCGCGCAACTCCTCGGGCATACGAGCAGTACTTC. This gives the protein CASSQDRATPRAYEQYF. V usage is TRBV4-1 and J usage is TRBJ2-7; D not certain. The V gene's germline CDR1 is MGHRA and CDR2 YSYEKL. The V end was cut by 0 bases, the J end by 4 bases, with 19 bases between. The CDR3 totals 17 residues.

At least ten counts were recorded for this clone. J is TRBJ1-2 and V is TRBV9, with D possibly TRBD1 on 5 matching bases. This CDR3 has 15 amino acids. V was trimmed by 2 bases and J by 1 base, leaving 12 bases between them. CDR1 is SGDLS, CDR2 YYNGEE, per germline. The DNA for the CDR3 is TGTGCCAGCAGCGTTGGGGCCCATAGTAACTATGGCTACACCTTC. Its translation: CASSVGAHSNYGYTF.

This clone was picked up a small number of times. A much larger clone lies a single base off, so this may be a read error. The chain carries TRBV2 and TRBJ2-5; 7 bases are a match to TRBD2. The V gene's germline CDR1 is SNHLY and CDR2 FYNNEI. The CDR3 is made up of 11 amino acids. With 10 bases clipped from V and 5 bases from J, the junction kept 4 bases outside the gene matches. CDR3 residues: CAIPGRETQYF. Written as DNA, the CDR3 is TGTGCCATCCCCGGGAGGGAGACCCAGTACTTC. The whole variable domain, remainder taken from reference TRBV2 and TRBJ2-5, is EPEVTQTPSHQVTQMGQEVILRCVPISNHLYFYWYRQILGQKVEFLVSFYNNEISEKSEIFDDQFSVERPDGSNFTLKIRSTKLEDSAMYFCAIPGRETQYFGPGTRLLVL.

The rearrangement joins TRBV20-1 to TRBJ2-1; TRBD1 might be the D (6 bases). Trimming shortened V by 1 base and J by 12 bases, and 16 bases separated the two germline ends. CDR3 size: 13 residues. Germline V gene lookup returns CDR1 DFQATT and CDR2 SNEGSKA (reference sequence). CDR3 loop: CSARGETGVVQFF. In DNA, the CDR3 is TGCAGTGCTAGAGGGGAGACAGGAGTGGTGCAGTTCTTC.

This clone was found many times. The chain carries TRBV14 and TRBJ1-2; TRBD1 matches at 7 bases. The junction had 9 bases not matched to a gene; V was cut back by 4 bases and J by 4 bases. The germline V gene has CDR1 SGHDN and CDR2 FVKESK. The CDR3 is 15 residues long. CDR3 protein: CASSPRTGQTYGYTF. CDR3 DNA: TGTGCCAGCAGCCCGAGGACAGGTCAAACCTATGGCTACACCTTC. Full variable domain (missing parts from reference TRBV14 and TRBJ1-2): EAGVTQFPSHSVIEKGQTVTLRCDPISGHDNLYWYRRVMGKEIKFLLHFVKESKQDESGMPNNRFLAERTGGTYSTLKVQPAELEDSGVYFCASSPRTGQTYGYTFGSGTRLTVV.

In its sample, this clone was seen a few times. A much bigger clone sits one base away, suggesting this may be a read error. The conserved phenylalanine or tryptophan normally closing the CDR3 is absent here, so this likely arose from a read error. The rearrangement links TRBV7-2 to TRBJ1-5, with a tentative D call TRBD1 (5 bases). Germline V CDR1 and CDR2: SGHTA, FQGNSA. This CDR3 has 15 amino acids. V gave up 5 bases and J gave up 3 bases, with 14 bases separating them. The CDR3 loop reads CASSLVVGVNQPQHS. In nucleotides, the CDR3 is TGTGCCAGCAGCCTAGTCGTAGGGGTCAATCAGCCCCAGCATTCT.

As for this clone: This may arise from a read error, as a much more abundant clone is one base away. CDR3 region: CASSPPESSSYNEQFF. The DNA for the CDR3 is TGTGCCAGCAGCCCTCCTGAGAGTAGCTCCTACAATGAGCAGTTCTTC. The chain is built from TRBV4-2 and TRBJ2-1; no clear D gene. V gave up 4 bases and J gave up 0 bases, with 13 bases separating them. CDR3 length: 16 amino acids. Germline CDR1 reads LGHNA; CDR2 reads YNFKEQ.

This clone has ten or more counts. The CDR3 sequence: CACGGGGDFNEQFF. CDR3 bases: TGTGCCTGCGGGGGCGGGGGGGATTTCAATGAGCAGTTCTTC. The chain links TRBV2 to TRBJ2-1, with 9 bases identical to TRBD2. CDR3 length: 14 amino acids. V lost 11 bases to trimming and J lost 6 bases; unmatched junction nucleotides: 11. CDR1 SNHLY and CDR2 FYNNEI come from the germline V gene.

The V call is TRBV7-8, the J call TRBJ2-7; D gene unclear. The CDR3 has 13 amino acids. Trimming cost V 5 bases and J 2 bases, with 10 bases left between them. CDR1 is SGHVS, CDR2 FQNEAQ, per germline. DNA of the CDR3: TGTGCCAGCAGCCGGACCCGGGCCTACGAGCAGTACTTC. Protein product: CASSRTRAYEQYF.

This clone occurred many times. The CDR3 here is CASSQEVDRTQYF. CDR3 sequence (DNA): TGTGCCAGCAGCCAAGAGGTCGATCGGACCCAGTACTTC. The chain has TRBV4-2 and TRBJ2-5; D unclear. The germline V gene encodes CDR1 LGHNA and CDR2 YNFKEQ. The ends were cut back, 0 bases at V and 7 bases at J, with 9 bases in the middle. The CDR3 is 13 residues long.

This clone was observed many times. This chain joins TRBV2 and TRBJ2-2; D might be TRBD1 (6 bases). The CDR3 runs to 14 residues. The ends were cut back, 5 bases at V and 5 bases at J, with 12 bases in the middle. Germline values: CDR1 SNHLY, CDR2 FYNNEI. As DNA, the CDR3 is TGTGCCAGCAGTAGACAGGTCGCAACCGGGGAGCTGTTTTTT. Protein product: CASSRQVATGELFF.

This clone was seen at least ten times. This chain connects TRBV12-3 or TRBV12-4 to TRBJ2-4; D ambiguous. The CDR3 is 12 residues long. Trimming removed 3 bases at V and 9 bases at J, with 9 bases between. The CDR3 is CASSLRRGIQYF. The CDR3 bases are TGTGCCAGCAGTTTGCGACGAGGCATTCAGTACTTC.

This rearrangement joins TRBV12-3 or TRBV12-4 to TRBJ2-1, with D unresolved. Trimming removed 3 bases at V and 6 bases at J, with 9 bases between. This CDR3 has 13 amino acids. The DNA for the CDR3 is TGTGCCAGCAGTTTTTGTCTCTCCAATGAGCAGTTCTTC. Protein product: CASSFCLSNEQFF.

At least ten counts were recorded for this clone. The CDR3 protein is CASSGRLAGGPETGELFF. The CDR3 bases are TGTGCCAGCAGCGGACGACTAGCGGGAGGACCCGAGACCGGGGAGCTGTTTTTT. The chain links TRBV7-9 to TRBJ2-2, with 13 bases that match TRBD2. The V gene end was trimmed by 5 bases and the J gene end by 5 bases; junction bases not matched to a gene: 11. The germline V gene encodes CDR1 SEHNR and CDR2 FQNEAQ (reference sequence). The CDR3 runs 18 residues.

The chain uses TRBV20-1 and TRBJ2-7; D perhaps matches TRBD1 (5 bases). Germline CDR1 DFQATT, CDR2 SNEGSKA (reference sequence). V lost 5 bases to trimming and J lost 0 bases, with 11 bases between them. This CDR3 is built from 13 residues. CDR3 in amino acids: CSALGRFSYEQYF. CDR3 nucleotides: TGCAGTGCTTTGGGGCGGTTCTCCTACGAGCAGTACTTC.

This clone appeared many times. CDR3 bases: TGTGCCAGTAGTATCCAGGGTACCGGGGAGCTGTTTTTT. This gives the protein CASSIQGTGELFF. The V call is TRBV19, the J call TRBJ2-2, with D tentatively TRBD1 (5 bases). The CDR3 has 13 residues. Trimming shortened V by 3 bases and J by 5 bases, and 7 bases separated the two germline ends. CDR1 LNHDA and CDR2 SQIVND come from the germline V gene (reference sequence).

This clone was seen a handful of times. A much larger clone lies a single base off, so this may be a read error. The same CDR3 also results from other DNA sequences found in this sample. The chain recombines TRBV19 with TRBJ1-4, with TRBD1 matching 8 bases. This CDR3 contains 13 residues. CDR1 is LNHDA and CDR2 is SQIVND in the germline V gene (reference sequence). Losses at the gene ends were 5 bases for V and 10 bases for J; bases not matched to a gene: 6. CDR3 region: CASSPRDRLKLFF. CDR3 nucleotide sequence: TGTGCCAGTAGTCCCCGGGACAGGCTAAAACTGTTTTTT.

This clone was found many times. The rearrangement uses TRBV9 and TRBJ1-1, with D tentatively TRBD1 (6 bases). CDR1 and CDR2 from the germline V gene are SGDLS and YYNGEE. This CDR3 has 15 amino acids. V lost 0 bases and J lost 4, with 13 bases in between. CDR3 sequence: CASSVEDGGSTEAFF. The CDR3 nucleotides are TGTGCCAGCAGCGTAGAAGATGGGGGCTCCACTGAAGCTTTCTTT.